The 2 T cell receptor beta chains below were found in one sample sequenced in a study of human T cells and chemical hapten exposure. TCRdb re-analysed the RACE reads in MiXCR, keeping a single row per CDR3 protein. The table records under 55,000 distinct CDR3 sequences, 9% to 10% of them present only once. The time point is: patch test 3, about 24 weeks after DPC sensitization. The treatment denotes: therapeutic diphenylcyclopropenone sensitization with weekly scalp DPC. The material was whole blood, obtained in connection with sensitization to the hapten diphenylcyclopropenone (DPC). The origin of the receptors is a woman aged 40 to 50 with alopecia areata. Some clones in this sample may be carry-over from other donors' samples.

In its sample, this clonotype was seen a few times. This chain joins TRBV6-1 and TRBJ2-7, with 7 bases aligning to TRBD1. Looked up from germline, CDR1 is MNHNS and CDR2 is SASEGT. With 8 bases clipped from V and 2 bases from J, the junction kept 3 bases outside the gene matches. The CDR3 loop spans 12 amino acids. The CDR3 DNA reads TGTGCCAGCCAAGACAGGGCCTACGAGCAGTACTTC. It specifies CASQDRAYEQYF.

This clonotype showed up just a few times. The chain couples TRBV19 to TRBJ2-7; D is perhaps TRBD1 or TRBD2 (6 bases each). CDR3 length: 15 residues. The V end lost 5 bases, the J end lost 5 bases, and 19 bases lay between the germline ends. Germline CDR1 LNHDA, CDR2 SQIVND (reference sequence). CDR3: CASSPLRGAGDEQYF. CDR3 nucleotide sequence: TGTGCCAGTAGTCCTTTGAGGGGGGCTGGTGACGAGCAGTACTTC.